The 15 T cell receptor beta chains below all came from one sample that was sequenced in a study of response to subunit inactivated influenza vaccine. A single record per CDR3 protein comes from TCRdb applying MiXCR to the RT-PCR reads. This table holds a few hundred thousand distinct CDR3 sequences, around 15% found once. Sequences were derived from PBMCs from blood, sampled 12 days after vaccination. The origin of the receptors is a man aged 50 to 60 who received an inactivated influenza vaccine.

This clonotype was observed a handful of times. The chain is built from TRBV7-3 and TRBJ2-1; 8 bases align to TRBD2. Trimming took 1 base from V and 11 from J; bases not matched to a gene: 19. Germline CDR1 and CDR2: SGHTA and FQGTGA. CDR3 length: 18 residues. CDR3 coding DNA: TGTGCCAGCAGCTTAATAACTTTAGCGGGAAACGCGCAAAATCAGCAGTTCTTC. It yields the protein CASSLITLAGNAQNQQFF.

The table lists this clonotype with many counts. The chain combines TRBV6-2 or TRBV6-3 with TRBJ2-1; no reliable D call. The CDR3 length is 15 residues. With 0 bases removed from V and 0 bases from J, the gap between germline ends came to 6 bases. Germline CDR1 MNHEY, CDR2 SVGEGT. The CDR3 DNA reads TGTGCCAGCAGTTACTCTCCTGGCTCCTACAATGAGCAGTTCTTC. This encodes CASSYSPGSYNEQFF.

V usage is TRBV6-1 and J usage is TRBJ1-2; D gene ambiguous. The CDR3 sequence is 13 residues long. V lost 2 bases and J lost 8, with 12 bases in between. CDR1 is MNHNS and CDR2 is SASEGT in the germline V gene. CDR3 nucleotide sequence: TGTGCCAGCAGTGAATCGTTTGGGCTAGGCTACACCTTC. Translation: CASSESFGLGYTF.

This clonotype was detected only a few times. This rearrangement joins TRBV5-1 to TRBJ2-1; D ambiguous. CDR1 SGHRS and CDR2 YFSETQ come from the germline V gene. V was shortened by 2 bases and J by 4 bases, with 7 bases between the two germline ends. The CDR3 contains 13 residues. CDR3 sequence (DNA): TGCGCCAGCAGCTTCCGGATATACAATGAGCAGTTCTTC. Translation: CASSFRIYNEQFF.

This clonotype was found a few times. The chain employs TRBV10-1 and TRBJ2-3; TRBD1 matches 10 bases. This CDR3 is built from 16 residues. CDR1 is WNHNN and CDR2 is SYGVQD in the germline V gene (reference sequence). The V gene end was trimmed by 0 bases and the J gene end by 4 bases; junction bases not matched to a gene: 4. CDR3: CASSESGTGAADTQYF. As DNA, the CDR3 is TGCGCCAGCAGTGAGTCGGGGACAGGGGCAGCAGATACGCAGTATTTT.

In this sample, this clonotype turned up a few times. This chain uses TRBV29-1 with TRBJ2-7, with 10 bases matching TRBD1. The CDR3 is 15 residues long. V lost 4 bases, J lost 6 bases, and 12 bases stayed unmatched. Germline CDR1 is SQVTM and CDR2 is ANQGSEA. CDR3 nucleotide sequence: TGCAGCGTTGGACTTACGACAGGGGGCAGGGTCGAGCAGTACTTC. Translating gives CSVGLTTGGRVEQYF.

This chain joins TRBV7-9 and TRBJ1-6; possibly TRBD1 for D (6 bases). The CDR3 is made up of 13 amino acids. V was cut by 5 bases and J by 14 bases, with 16 bases left in between. Germline V gene data show CDR1 as SEHNR and CDR2 as FQNEAQ (reference sequence). The CDR3 bases are TGTGCCAGCAGCCCTCGGACAGAATCTTCCCTCCACTTT. This translates into CASSPRTESSLHF.

This clonotype was recorded once. J is TRBJ2-3 and V is TRBV20-1; the match to TRBD2 covers 13 bases. Germline CDR1 is DFQATT and CDR2 is SNEGSKA (reference sequence). The J segment lost 4 bases and the V segment lost 2 bases, leaving 6 bases of the junction unmatched. The CDR3 covers 16 residues. The CDR3 DNA follows: TGCAGTGCTAGACGACCGGGACTAGCGGGGTCAGATACGCAGTATTTT. Translated, it gives CSARRPGLAGSDTQYF.

The CDR3 loop reads CSSTGVGEQYF. The CDR3 bases are TGCAGCTCGACAGGGGTGGGGGAGCAGTACTTC. This chain joins TRBV20-1 and TRBJ2-7; 8 nucleotides align to TRBD1. The CDR3 covers 11 residues. Per germline, CDR1 DFQATT and CDR2 SNEGSKA (reference sequence).

V is TRBV21-1 and J is TRBJ1-2; the table's D call, TRBD1, has no DNA check behind it. TRBV21-1 is noted as a pseudogene. The CDR3 length is 17 residues. The CDR3 spells CASSRGWGQEPTYGYTF. The CDR3 nucleotides read TGTGCCAGCAGCAGAGGGTGGGGACAGGAACCTACATATGGCTACACCTTC.

V is TRBV23-1 and J is TRBJ2-1, with 10 bases lining up with TRBD2. TRBV23-1 is reported as an ORF; its role is uncertain. This CDR3 is built from 16 residues. V was pared by 4 bases and J by 7 bases, with 10 bases of the junction left unmatched. CDR3 sequence reads: CASSPKKREGSNEQFF. The DNA of the CDR3 is TGCGCCAGCAGTCCAAAGAAGCGGGAGGGCTCGAATGAGCAGTTCTTC.

The rearrangement joins TRBV29-1 to TRBJ1-1; possible D gene TRBD1, 5 bases. Trimming left V 6 bases short and J 2 bases short, with 13 bases between. This CDR3 has 13 residues. Germline V gene lookup returns CDR1 SQVTM and CDR2 ANQGSEA. CDR3 sequence (DNA): TGCAGCGTCTCACAGGACCCAAACACTGAAGCTTTCTTT. Its protein product is CSVSQDPNTEAFF.

This clonotype turned up a few times. This chain links TRBV14 with TRBJ1-1, with 7 positions matching TRBD1. Germline lookup yields CDR1 SGHDN and CDR2 FVKESK. This CDR3 contains 13 residues. V lost 5 bases and J lost 8; bases outside the gene matches: 8. In DNA form, the CDR3 reads TGTGCCAGCAGCGCTCGGACAGGAAGCGAAGCTTTCTTT. Its protein product is CASSARTGSEAFF.

This clonotype was detected a few times. The chain carries TRBV5-1 and TRBJ2-7; 7 positions agree with TRBD1. There are 14 residues in the CDR3. With 1 base clipped from V and 2 bases from J, the junction kept 3 bases outside the gene matches. Germline-derived CDR1 and CDR2 are SGHRS and YFSETQ. This chain's CDR3 is CASSLTQGPYEQYF. CDR3 coding DNA: TGCGCCAGCAGCTTGACACAGGGGCCCTACGAGCAGTACTTC. The full variable domain, with the rest looked up from reference TRBV5-1 and TRBJ2-7, is KAGVTQTPRYLIKTRGQQVTLSCSPISGHRSVSWYQQTPGQGLQFLFEYFSETQRNKGNFPGRFSGRQFSNSRSEMNVSTLELGDSALYLCASSLTQGPYEQYFGPGTRLTVT.

V is TRBV6-5 and J is TRBJ1-6; 8 positions agree with TRBD1. J lost 10 bases, V lost 6 bases, and 11 bases had no gene match. This CDR3 has 15 amino acids. CDR1 and CDR2 from the germline V gene are MNHEY and SVGAGI. CDR3 nucleotide sequence: TGTGCCAGCAGGTCTCGGCAGGGGGCAGGATCACCCCTCCACTTT. It translates to CASRSRQGAGSPLHF.